This record covers a single T cell receptor (beta chain). The CDR3 covers 16 residues. The germline CDR1 and CDR2 sequences are SGHTA and FQGNSA. Trimming took off 5 bases at V and 2 bases at J, with 16 bases between the two ends. TCRdb's copy holds only in-frame clones and misses some; the assay was immunoSEQ multiplex PCR. Seen here are under 95,000 clones, 94% observed once, and the top ten hold 0.3%. The data belong to a study of siplizumab effects on memory and regulatory T cells. The chain combines TRBV7-2 with TRBJ2-1, with a tentative D call TRBD2 (7 bases). The source of this sequence is a human donor in good health. Material for sequencing was non-Treg CD4+ T cells sorted from blood. The CDR3 DNA follows: TGTGCCAGCAGCCTACTGCGGGGGCCCCCCTACAATGAGCAGTTCTTC. Protein product: CASSLLRGPPYNEQFF.